This T cell receptor beta chain is drawn from a study of monozygotic twins with inflammatory bowel disease. The germline gives CDR1 SGDLS, CDR2 YYNGEE. CDR3 length equals 15 residues. Using the 5' RACE reads, TCRdb records one entry per CDR3 protein without DNA. Here the sample table reports about 380,000 distinct CDR3 sequences. The receptor comes from a human donor with ulcerative colitis or Crohn's disease, or a healthy co-twin of an affected twin (not recorded which). The V and J genes are TRBV9 and TRBJ2-5; the TRBD1 assignment by TCRdb is unverifiable without DNA. Sequenced: blood. CDR3 amino acids: CASSPGGDFRETQYF.